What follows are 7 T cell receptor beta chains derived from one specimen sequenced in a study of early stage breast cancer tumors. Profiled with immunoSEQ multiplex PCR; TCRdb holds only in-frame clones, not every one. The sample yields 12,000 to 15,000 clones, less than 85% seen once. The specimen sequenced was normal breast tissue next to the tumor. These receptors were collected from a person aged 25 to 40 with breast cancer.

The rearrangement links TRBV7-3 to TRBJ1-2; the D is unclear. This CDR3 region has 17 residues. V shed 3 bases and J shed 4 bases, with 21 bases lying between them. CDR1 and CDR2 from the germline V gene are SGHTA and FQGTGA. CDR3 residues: CASSFPRQVPHGYGYTF. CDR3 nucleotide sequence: TGTGCCAGCAGCTTCCCGAGGCAGGTCCCCCATGGCTATGGCTACACCTTC.

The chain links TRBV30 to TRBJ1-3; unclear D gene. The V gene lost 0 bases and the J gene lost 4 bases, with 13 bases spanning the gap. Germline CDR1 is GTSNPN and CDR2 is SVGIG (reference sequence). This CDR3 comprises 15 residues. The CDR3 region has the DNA TGTGCCTGGAGTGTACGCCTGGGGAGAGGAAACACCATATATTTT. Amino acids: CAWSVRLGRGNTIYF.

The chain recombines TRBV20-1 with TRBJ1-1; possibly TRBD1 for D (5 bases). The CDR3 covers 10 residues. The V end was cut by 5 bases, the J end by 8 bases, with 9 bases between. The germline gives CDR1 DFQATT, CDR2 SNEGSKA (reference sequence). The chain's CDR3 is CSASGTEAFF. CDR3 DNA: TGCAGTGCTTCCGGGACCGAAGCTTTCTTT.

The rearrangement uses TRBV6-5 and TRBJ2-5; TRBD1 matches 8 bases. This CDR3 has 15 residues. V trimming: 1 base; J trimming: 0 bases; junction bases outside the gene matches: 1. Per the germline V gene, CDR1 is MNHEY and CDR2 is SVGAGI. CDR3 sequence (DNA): TGTGCCAGCAGTTACTGGGGACAGGACCAAGAGACCCAGTACTTC. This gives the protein CASSYWGQDQETQYF.

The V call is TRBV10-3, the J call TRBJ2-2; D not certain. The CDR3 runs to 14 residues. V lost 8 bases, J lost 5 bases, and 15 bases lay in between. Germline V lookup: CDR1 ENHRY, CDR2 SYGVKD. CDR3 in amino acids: CAISDPPPTGELFF. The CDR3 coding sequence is TGTGCCATCTCCGACCCGCCCCCGACCGGGGAGCTGTTTTTT.

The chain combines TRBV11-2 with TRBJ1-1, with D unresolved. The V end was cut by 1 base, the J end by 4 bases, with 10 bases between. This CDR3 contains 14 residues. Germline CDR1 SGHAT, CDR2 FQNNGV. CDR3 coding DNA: TGTGCCAGCAGCTTAGCGATCCGGGGCACTGAAGCTTTCTTT. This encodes CASSLAIRGTEAFF.

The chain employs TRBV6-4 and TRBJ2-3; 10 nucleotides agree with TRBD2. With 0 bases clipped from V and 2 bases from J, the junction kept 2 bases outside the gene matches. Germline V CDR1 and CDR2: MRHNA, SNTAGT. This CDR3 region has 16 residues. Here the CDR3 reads CASSDSTSGHTDTQYF. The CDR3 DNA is TGTGCCAGCAGTGACTCGACTAGCGGGCACACAGATACGCAGTATTTT.